Given below is one TCR beta chain in context. A far bigger clonotype differs at one base, so this is likely a read error. The sample comes from a study of regulatory T cells in long-lasting Graves disease. This CDR3 comprises 15 residues. The V and J ends lost 5 bases and 4 bases respectively, with 17 bases between them. Germline V gives CDR1 MNHEY, CDR2 SMNVEV (reference sequence). The time point was: newly diagnosed GD, antithyroid drugs for less than 3 months. Generation of the TCR library employed RNA extracted from PBMCs. Assembly of TCR beta libraries relied on iRepertoire HTBI primers together with Arm-PCR of CDR3 regions. TCRdb reprocessed the multiplex PCR reads with MiXCR, giving one entry per CDR3 protein. The sample records 600,000 to 650,000 distinct CDR3 sequences, less than 20% being singletons. These same records also appear under a second study, on T cells in Graves' hyperthyroidism and ophthalmopathy. That work states: Also found in blood were most expanded thyroid clonotypes above 0.001.

This sequence joins TRBV27 and TRBJ2-5; D uncertain. The TCR comes from a woman younger than 45 with Graves disease. The sequencing here drew on peripheral blood mononuclear cells (PBMCs), taken at new diagnosis, from a patient treated with antithyroid drugs. The CDR3 sequence is CASSHSVSRRETQYF. DNA for the CDR3: TGTGCCAGCAGTCACAGCGTAAGTCGGCGAGAGACCCAGTACTTC.